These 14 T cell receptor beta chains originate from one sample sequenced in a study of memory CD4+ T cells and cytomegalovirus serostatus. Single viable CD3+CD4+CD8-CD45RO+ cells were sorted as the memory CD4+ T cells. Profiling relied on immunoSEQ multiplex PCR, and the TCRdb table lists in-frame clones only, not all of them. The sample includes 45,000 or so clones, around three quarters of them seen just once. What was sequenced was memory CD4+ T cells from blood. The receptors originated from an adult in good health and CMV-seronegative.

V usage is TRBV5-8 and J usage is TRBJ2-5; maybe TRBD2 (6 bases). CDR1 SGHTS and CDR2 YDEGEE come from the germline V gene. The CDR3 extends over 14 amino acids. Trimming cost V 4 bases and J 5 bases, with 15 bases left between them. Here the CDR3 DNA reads TGTGCCAGCAGCGGAGGGGACTGGCGTGAGACCCAGTACTTC. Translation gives CASSGGDWRETQYF.

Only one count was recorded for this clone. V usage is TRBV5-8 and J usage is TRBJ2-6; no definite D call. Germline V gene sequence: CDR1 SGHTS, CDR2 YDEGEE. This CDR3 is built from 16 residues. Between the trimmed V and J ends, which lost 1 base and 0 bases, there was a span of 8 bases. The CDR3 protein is CASSLPPYSGANVLTF. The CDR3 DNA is TGTGCCAGCAGCTTGCCCCCGTACTCTGGGGCCAACGTCCTGACTTTC.

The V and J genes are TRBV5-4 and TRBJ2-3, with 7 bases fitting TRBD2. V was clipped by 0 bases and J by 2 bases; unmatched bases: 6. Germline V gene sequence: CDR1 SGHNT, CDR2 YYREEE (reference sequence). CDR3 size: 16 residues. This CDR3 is CASSLVTGGVTDTQYF. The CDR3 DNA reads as TGTGCCAGCAGCTTGGTGACGGGAGGAGTCACAGATACGCAGTATTTT.

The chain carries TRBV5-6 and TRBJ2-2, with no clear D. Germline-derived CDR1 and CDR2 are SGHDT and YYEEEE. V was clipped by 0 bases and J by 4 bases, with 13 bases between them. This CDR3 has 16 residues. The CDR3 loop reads CASSLVGSLGTGELFF. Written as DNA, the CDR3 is TGTGCCAGCAGCTTGGTTGGTTCCTTGGGCACCGGGGAGCTGTTTTTT.

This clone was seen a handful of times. CDR3 nucleotides: TGTGCCAGCAGCCCCGTACAGGGAGGCACTGAAGCTTTCTTT. It yields the protein CASSPVQGGTEAFF. The chain couples TRBV11-2 to TRBJ1-1, with TRBD1 as a possible D gene (6 bases). Germline V lookup: CDR1 SGHAT, CDR2 FQNNGV. The CDR3 contains 14 residues. Trimming shortened V by 5 bases and J by 4 bases, and 14 bases separated the two germline ends.

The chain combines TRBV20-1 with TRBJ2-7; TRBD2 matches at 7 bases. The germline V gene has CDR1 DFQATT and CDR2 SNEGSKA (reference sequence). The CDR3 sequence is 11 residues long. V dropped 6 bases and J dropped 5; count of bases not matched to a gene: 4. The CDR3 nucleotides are TGCAGTGCAGCGGGATGGGACGAGCAGTACTTC. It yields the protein CSAAGWDEQYF.

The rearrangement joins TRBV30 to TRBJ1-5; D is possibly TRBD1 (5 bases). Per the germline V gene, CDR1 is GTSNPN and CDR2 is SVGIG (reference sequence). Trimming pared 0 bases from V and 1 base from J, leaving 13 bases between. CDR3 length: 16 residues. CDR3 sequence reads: CAWSVRGWGSNQPQHF. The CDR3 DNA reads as TGTGCCTGGAGTGTACGGGGATGGGGGAGCAATCAGCCCCAGCATTTT.

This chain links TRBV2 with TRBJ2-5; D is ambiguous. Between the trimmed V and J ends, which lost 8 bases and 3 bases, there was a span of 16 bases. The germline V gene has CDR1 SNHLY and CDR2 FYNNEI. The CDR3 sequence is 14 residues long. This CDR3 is CASGKLLGKETQYF. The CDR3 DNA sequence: TGTGCCAGCGGAAAACTGTTAGGAAAAGAGACCCAGTACTTC.

For the CDR3, the DNA is TGTGCCAGCAGCCCTTCGGCCACGGTCCGGGGCATTCAGTACTTC. It is translated as CASSPSATVRGIQYF. V and J are TRBV11-2 and TRBJ2-4; D may be TRBD2 (5 bases). Germline assignment: CDR1 SGHAT and CDR2 FQNNGV. The CDR3 consists of 15 residues. V was clipped by 5 bases and J by 9 bases, with 20 bases between them.

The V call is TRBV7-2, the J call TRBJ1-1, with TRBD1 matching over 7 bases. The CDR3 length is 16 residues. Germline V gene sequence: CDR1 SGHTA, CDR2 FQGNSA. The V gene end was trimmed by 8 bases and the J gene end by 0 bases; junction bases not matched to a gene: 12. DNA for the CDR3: TGTGCCAGCCGCTCACCTCGACAGGGTATGAACACTGAAGCTTTCTTT. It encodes CASRSPRQGMNTEAFF.

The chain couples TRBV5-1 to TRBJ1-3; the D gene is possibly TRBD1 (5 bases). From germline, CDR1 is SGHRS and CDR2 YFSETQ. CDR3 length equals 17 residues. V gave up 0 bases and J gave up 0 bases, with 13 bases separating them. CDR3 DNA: TGCGCCAGCAGCTTGGGATCAGGGACTCTCTCTGGAAACACCATATATTTT. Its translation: CASSLGSGTLSGNTIYF.

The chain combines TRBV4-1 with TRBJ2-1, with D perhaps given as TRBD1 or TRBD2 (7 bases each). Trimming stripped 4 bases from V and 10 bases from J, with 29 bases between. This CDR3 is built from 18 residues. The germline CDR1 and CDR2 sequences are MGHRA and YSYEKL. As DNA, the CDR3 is TGCGCCAGCAGCCCGAGAGTAAGGACAGGCGCGGGGGATGGCGAGCAGTTCTTC. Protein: CASSPRVRTGAGDGEQFF.

The CDR3: CASSDSSNSYEQYF. DNA of the CDR3: TGTGCCAGTAGTGACAGCTCAAACTCCTACGAGCAGTACTTC. The chain uses TRBV19 and TRBJ2-7; a weak D match, TRBD1 (5 bases). The CDR3 loop spans 14 amino acids. Trimming removed 5 bases at V and 0 bases at J, with 11 bases between. Per germline, CDR1 LNHDA and CDR2 SQIVND (reference sequence).

CDR3 bases: TGTGCCAGCAGCTTGGAAAGGGGCGCTCAAGAGACCCAGTACTTC. The encoded protein is CASSLERGAQETQYF. The chain combines TRBV5-6 with TRBJ2-5, with TRBD1 as a possible D gene (5 bases). CDR1 is SGHDT, CDR2 YYEEEE, per germline. CDR3 length: 15 residues. Between the trimmed V and J ends, which lost 0 bases and 2 bases, there was a span of 11 bases.